Following are 13 T cell receptor beta chains from one sample sequenced in a study of shared clonotypes between healthy human individuals. Profiled with immunoSEQ multiplex PCR; TCRdb holds only in-frame clones, not every one. The sample yields more than 2,000,000 clones, approximately 95% seen once. The specimen sequenced was naive CD4+ T cells from PBMCs. The subset: CD45RA+ positively selected. The receptor set was obtained from a man between 18 and 29 years old in good health. Some clones in this sample may be carry-over from other donors' samples.

The genes are TRBV30 and TRBJ2-3; 7 bases align to TRBD1. V lost 2 bases to trimming and J lost 7 bases; unmatched junction nucleotides: 3. The CDR3 extends over 12 amino acids. Germline V gene lookup returns CDR1 GTSNPN and CDR2 SVGIG (reference sequence). The CDR3 reads CAWSQDRNTQYF. The CDR3 DNA sequence: TGTGCCTGGAGTCAGGACAGGAATACGCAGTATTTT. The complete variable domain, with remaining parts taken from reference TRBV30 and TRBJ2-3, reads SQTIHQWPATLVQPVGSPLSLECTVEGTSNPNLYWYRQAAGRGLQLLFYSVGIGQISSEVPQNLSASRPQDRQFILSSKKLLLSDSGFYLCAWSQDRNTQYFGPGTRLTVL.

A single count supports this clone. This chain uses TRBV19 with TRBJ2-5, with 7 bases lining up with TRBD2. CDR1 is LNHDA and CDR2 is SQIVND in the germline V gene (reference sequence). The J segment lost 5 bases and the V segment lost 4 bases, leaving 7 bases of the junction unmatched. The CDR3 runs 14 residues. The CDR3 spells CASSTGGVSETQYF. CDR3 coding DNA: TGTGCCAGTAGTACGGGAGGTGTGTCGGAGACCCAGTACTTC.

The chain uses TRBV29-1 and TRBJ2-1; 11 bases align to TRBD2. The V segment lost 2 bases and the J segment 0 bases; nucleotides outside the gene matches: 3. CDR3 length: 16 amino acids. CDR1 is SQVTM, CDR2 ANQGSEA, per germline. CDR3 residues: CSVELAGGLSYNEQFF. The CDR3 region has the DNA TGCAGCGTTGAACTAGCGGGAGGTCTCTCCTACAATGAGCAGTTCTTC.

This rearrangement joins TRBV28 to TRBJ2-3; maybe TRBD1 (5 bases). CDR1 is MDHEN and CDR2 is SYDVKM in the germline V gene. Between the trimmed V and J ends, which lost 2 bases and 4 bases, there was a span of 10 bases. The CDR3 spans 14 residues. Here the CDR3 DNA reads TGTGCCAGCAGTTTAATTACAGGATCAGATACGCAGTATTTT. This encodes CASSLITGSDTQYF.

The V and J genes are TRBV5-4 and TRBJ2-7, with TRBD1 matching over 11 bases. Germline lookup yields CDR1 SGHNT and CDR2 YYREEE (reference sequence). This CDR3 is built from 15 residues. With V trimmed by 2 bases and J by 2 bases, 3 bases remained unmatched. The CDR3 loop is CASSLTGQGAYEQYF. DNA of the CDR3: TGTGCCAGCAGCTTAACGGGACAGGGGGCCTACGAGCAGTACTTC.

With respect to this clone: This sample also contains other DNA sequences that code for the same CDR3. CDR3 DNA: TGCAGTGCTAGTAGCGCAGATACGCAGTATTTT. Translated: CSASSADTQYF. This chain connects TRBV20-1 to TRBJ2-3; possible D gene TRBD2, 5 bases. V was cut by 3 bases and J by 4 bases, with 5 bases left in between. Germline V CDR1 and CDR2: DFQATT, SNEGSKA (reference sequence). CDR3 length equals 11 residues.

This chain uses TRBV5-1 with TRBJ2-1, with 8 bases fitting TRBD1. Germline CDR1 is SGHRS and CDR2 is YFSETQ. This CDR3 region has 15 residues. With 2 bases clipped from V and 8 bases from J, the junction kept 9 bases outside the gene matches. The CDR3 region has the DNA TGCGCCAGCAGCTTCCAGGGGGCGCGAGTCGATGAGCAGTTCTTC. Residues: CASSFQGARVDEQFF.

The chain links TRBV7-8 to TRBJ2-6, with 9 bases identical to TRBD1. This CDR3 region has 20 residues. V was clipped by 1 base and J by 0 bases; unmatched bases: 10. Germline V gene lookup returns CDR1 SGHVS and CDR2 FQNEAQ. The CDR3 loop reads CASSLGPGQGDSSGANVLTF. CDR3 bases: TGTGCCAGCAGCTTAGGGCCGGGACAGGGCGATAGCTCTGGGGCCAACGTCCTGACTTTC.

About this clone itself: This sample also contains other DNA sequences that code for the same CDR3. The chain has TRBV6-5 and TRBJ1-1; TRBD1 might be the D (5 bases). This CDR3 spans 15 amino acids. The V gene's germline CDR1 is MNHEY and CDR2 SVGAGI. The V gene lost 0 bases and the J gene lost 1 base, with 9 bases spanning the gap. In DNA form, the CDR3 reads TGTGCCAGCAGTTACTCTGGGACTGCGAACACTGAAGCTTTCTTT. The encoded protein is CASSYSGTANTEAFF.

The gene calls are TRBV15 and TRBJ2-7; TRBD2 might be the D (5 bases). CDR1 and CDR2 from the germline V gene are LNHNV and YYDKDF (reference sequence). The CDR3 spans 13 residues. V was cut by 3 bases and J by 6 bases, with 12 bases left in between. The CDR3 sequence: CATSSSLGGEQYF. For the CDR3, the DNA is TGTGCCACCAGCAGCAGCTTAGGAGGCGAGCAGTACTTC.

The chain couples TRBV5-1 to TRBJ1-3; 7 positions match TRBD1. This CDR3 comprises 15 residues. Losses at the gene ends were 4 bases for V and 0 bases for J; bases not matched to a gene: 4. Germline assignment: CDR1 SGHRS and CDR2 YFSETQ. The CDR3 DNA reads TGCGCCAGCAGCGAACAGGGGCTCTCTGGAAACACCATATATTTT. It codes for CASSEQGLSGNTIYF.

The CDR3 region has the DNA TGTGCCATCAGGAGGGGGCAGGACACTGAAGCTTTCTTT. Translating it yields CAIRRGQDTEAFF. The chain uses TRBV10-3 and TRBJ1-1; 7 positions agree with TRBD1. CDR1 is ENHRY, CDR2 SYGVKD, per germline. The CDR3 is 13 residues long. The V segment lost 6 bases and the J segment 3 bases; nucleotides outside the gene matches: 4.

The chain recombines TRBV7-2 with TRBJ2-1; 13 bases match TRBD2. Trimming removed 5 bases from V and 9 bases from J; junction bases left unmatched: 7. This CDR3 is 15 amino acids long. CDR1 and CDR2 (germline): SGHTA, FQGNSA. CDR3 in amino acids: CASSPLAGGRGEQFF. As DNA, the CDR3 is TGTGCCAGCAGCCCACTAGCGGGAGGGAGAGGTGAGCAGTTCTTC.